The present entry profiles one T cell receptor beta chain with its context. The table lists this clonotype with many counts. The target of this receptor is not known. No per-base quality is available; no much larger clone lies one base away. Library preparation used 5' RACE. These reads were obtained on an Illumina HiSeq 2500. A second roughly 7 to 11 cycle PCR used a sample-barcoded 5' primer and a J-beta primer mix. Each TCR beta cDNA molecule received a unique molecular identifier from a template-switch 5' adaptor carrying 12 random nucleotides. At least 2.5 million CDR3-containing paired-end reads were obtained from each sample. First-strand cDNA was synthesized from all RNA with the Mint cDNA synthesis kit, primed by a TRBC-specific oligonucleotide. Following uracil-DNA glycosylase treatment, a first 18-cycle PCR with universal primers M1SS and BC2_uni_R was performed on all cDNA. The paper's data handling went like this. Each sample was normalized by randomly selecting 1 million high-quality reads, each carrying a distinct molecular identifier. Instead of being binned into consensus sequences, reads that shared molecular identifiers were thrown out. MiTCR, with a Q25 quality threshold and the strictest error-elimination algorithm, was used for CDR3 identification, clonotype clustering and error correction. A nonparametric unseen species model using Euler transformation provided a lower-bound estimate of total TCR beta diversity. Using fastp at Q25 and MiXCR, TCRdb reprocessed the public reads and kept productive beta chains. Every entry covers one CDR3 protein and lists the most common genes and DNA from its rows. The V and J calls and clone size come from TCRdb's table, not from the authors' own analysis. A total of roughly 1.6 million distinct CDR3 sequences appear in this sample, 30% to 40% of them only once. The biggest ten clones account for roughly 10% of the sample.

Donors were 39 systemically healthy Caucasian individuals from Russia aged roughly 6 to 95 years. Each donor gave 9 to 10 milliliters of peripheral blood, collected into EDTA-treated Vacutainer tubes. PBMCs were isolated by Ficoll-Paque density-gradient centrifugation, with at least 7 million obtained per sample. Trizol reagent was used to extract total RNA from PBMCs, with at least 5.5 micrograms per sample. For every donor, flow cytometry on a PBMC aliquot measured the percentage of naive CD45RAhigh/CD27high T cells. V loses 5 bases of germline sequence and J loses 4 bases, and the interval between the two ends is 8 bases. The germline V gene gives CDR1 as MNHEY and CDR2 as SVGAGI. From the cysteine up to the phenylalanine, the CDR3 has a length of 12 residues. Of the read, only the CDR3 DNA is kept; its 36 bases are in frame from base 1. The data originate from a study of blood T cells in healthy people across ages (dated by TCRdb to the mid-2010s). General notes on the study: In model experiments, roughly one uniquely barcoded TCR beta cDNA molecule per two T cells was captured by template switching. Four age groups were formed from the donors: young (average roughly 15 years), middle-aged (just under 40), aged (around 68) and long-lived (roughly 88). To track age-related changes in TCR beta repertoire diversity, the study relied on deep sequencing normalized with unique cDNA molecular identifiers. Using the same blood draw, the study looked at two additional independent replicas of 1 million unique cDNA reads for two donors, one aged 18 to 29 and the other aged 80 or older. To avoid experimental bias, donors of different ages were spread randomly across the sequencing lanes.

Study-wide findings and limitations: Estimates of total diversity from one million sequenced T cells were regarded as lower bounds and underestimates. Conclusive comparison of naive and antigen-experienced compartments was prevented by the profiling of bulk unsorted PBMCs. The percentage of naive T cells measured by flow cytometry correlated strongly with observed TCR beta diversity. As age increased, observed TCR beta diversity per million T cells dropped in a roughly linear way, and a significant reduction was already evident by age 40. Compared with the aged group, more naive CD4+ T cells, fewer expanded clones and increased TCR diversity were shown by the long-lived group, suggesting age selection. Because the CMV infection status of the donors was unknown, age-related changes in expanded clonotypes may potentially have been confounded.

This receptor was taken from a young woman in good health. This chain joins TRBV6-5 to TRBJ1-2; a confident D gene designation cannot be given. Input material: blood. The sequence in DNA is TGTGCCAGCAGTCGGGCTTCCTATGGCTACACCTTC. This sequence encodes CASSRASYGYTF.